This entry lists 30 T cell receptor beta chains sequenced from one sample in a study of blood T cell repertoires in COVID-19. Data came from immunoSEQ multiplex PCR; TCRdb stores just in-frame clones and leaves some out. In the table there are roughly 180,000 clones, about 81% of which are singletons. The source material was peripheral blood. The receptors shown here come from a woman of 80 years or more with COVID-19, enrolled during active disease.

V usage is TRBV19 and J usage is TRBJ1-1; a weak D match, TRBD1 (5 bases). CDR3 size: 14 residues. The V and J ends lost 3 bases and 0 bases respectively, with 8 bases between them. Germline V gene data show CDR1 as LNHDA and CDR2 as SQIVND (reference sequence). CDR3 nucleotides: TGTGCCAGTAGTATCCGGGGGGTGAACACTGAAGCTTTCTTT. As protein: CASSIRGVNTEAFF.

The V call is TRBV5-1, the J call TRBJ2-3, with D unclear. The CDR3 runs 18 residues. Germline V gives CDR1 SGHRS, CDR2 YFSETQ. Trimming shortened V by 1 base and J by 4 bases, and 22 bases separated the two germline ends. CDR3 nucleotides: TGCGCCAGCAGCTTGCGGCGATTTGGGCCTCACGGCGCAGATACGCAGTATTTT. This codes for CASSLRRFGPHGADTQYF.

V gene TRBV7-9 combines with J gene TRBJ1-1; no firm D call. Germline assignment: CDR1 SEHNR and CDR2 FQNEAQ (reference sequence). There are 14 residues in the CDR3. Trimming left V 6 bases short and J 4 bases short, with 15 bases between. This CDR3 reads CASRGTGSSTEAFF. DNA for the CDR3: TGTGCCAGCAGAGGAACCGGGTCTAGCACTGAAGCTTTCTTT.

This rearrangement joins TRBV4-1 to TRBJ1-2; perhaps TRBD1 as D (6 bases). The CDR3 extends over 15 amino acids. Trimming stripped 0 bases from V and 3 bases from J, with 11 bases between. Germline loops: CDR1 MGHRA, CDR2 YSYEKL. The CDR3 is CASSQDLDSHYGYTF. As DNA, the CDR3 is TGCGCCAGCAGCCAAGATTTGGACAGCCACTATGGCTACACCTTC.

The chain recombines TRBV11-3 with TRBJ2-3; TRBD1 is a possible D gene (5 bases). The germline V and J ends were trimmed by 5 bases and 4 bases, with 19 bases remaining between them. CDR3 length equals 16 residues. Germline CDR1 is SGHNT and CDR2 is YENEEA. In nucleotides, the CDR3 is TGTGCCAGCAGCGCAGGGAACTTCAGGCAACCAGATACGCAGTATTTT. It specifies CASSAGNFRQPDTQYF.

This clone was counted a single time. CDR3 DNA sequence: TGCAGCGTTGTTGGACAGGGGGCGAGAGAGCAGTACTTC. Translated: CSVVGQGAREQYF. This chain connects TRBV29-1 to TRBJ2-7; 11 bases are a match to TRBD1. This CDR3 spans 13 amino acids. Trimming at V came to 4 bases and at J to 7 bases, leaving 6 bases not matched to a gene. The germline gives CDR1 SQVTM, CDR2 ANQGSEA.

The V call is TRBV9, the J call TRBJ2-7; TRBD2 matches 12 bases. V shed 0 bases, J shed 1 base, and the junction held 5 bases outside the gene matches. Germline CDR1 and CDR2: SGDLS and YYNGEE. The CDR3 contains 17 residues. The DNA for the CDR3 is TGTGCCAGCAGCGTAGGTTCGACTAGCGGGGGATCCTACGAGCAGTACTTC. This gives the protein CASSVGSTSGGSYEQYF.

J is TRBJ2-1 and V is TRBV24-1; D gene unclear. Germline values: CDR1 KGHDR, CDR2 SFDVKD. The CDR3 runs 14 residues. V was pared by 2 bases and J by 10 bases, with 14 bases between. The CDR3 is CATSDSTRPEEQFF. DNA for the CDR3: TGTGCCACCAGTGATTCTACTCGGCCGGAGGAGCAGTTCTTC.

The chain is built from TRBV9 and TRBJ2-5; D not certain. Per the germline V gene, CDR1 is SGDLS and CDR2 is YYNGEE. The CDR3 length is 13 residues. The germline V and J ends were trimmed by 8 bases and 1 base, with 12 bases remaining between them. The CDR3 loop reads CASVPRPQETQYF. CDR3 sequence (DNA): TGTGCCAGTGTGCCGAGGCCCCAAGAGACCCAGTACTTC.

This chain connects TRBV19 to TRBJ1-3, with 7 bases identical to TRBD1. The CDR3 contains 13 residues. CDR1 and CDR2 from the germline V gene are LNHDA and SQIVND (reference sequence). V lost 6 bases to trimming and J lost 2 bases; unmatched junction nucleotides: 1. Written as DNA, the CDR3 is TGTGCCAGTAGGGACAGGCCTGGAAACACCATATATTTT. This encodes CASRDRPGNTIYF.

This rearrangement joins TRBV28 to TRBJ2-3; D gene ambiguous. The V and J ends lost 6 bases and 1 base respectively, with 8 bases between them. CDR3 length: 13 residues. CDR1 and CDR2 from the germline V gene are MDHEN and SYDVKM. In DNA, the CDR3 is TGTGCCAGCAGCTTACGGGGCACAGATACGCAGTATTTT. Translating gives CASSLRGTDTQYF.

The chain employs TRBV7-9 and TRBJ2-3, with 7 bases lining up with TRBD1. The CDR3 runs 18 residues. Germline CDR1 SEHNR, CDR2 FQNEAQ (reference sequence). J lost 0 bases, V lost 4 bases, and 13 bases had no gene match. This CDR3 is CASSSRQGFLTSTDTQYF. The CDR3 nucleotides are TGTGCCAGCAGCTCCCGACAGGGTTTTCTTACTAGCACAGATACGCAGTATTTT.

The CDR3 DNA reads TGCAGTGCTAGTAGGACAGGGGACGAGCAGTACTTC. Its translation is CSASRTGDEQYF. The J gene is TRBJ2-7, the V gene TRBV20-1; the match to TRBD1 covers 9 bases. V gave up 3 bases and J gave up 5 bases; unmatched junction bases: 2. CDR3 length: 12 amino acids. Germline CDR1 reads DFQATT; CDR2 reads SNEGSKA (reference sequence).

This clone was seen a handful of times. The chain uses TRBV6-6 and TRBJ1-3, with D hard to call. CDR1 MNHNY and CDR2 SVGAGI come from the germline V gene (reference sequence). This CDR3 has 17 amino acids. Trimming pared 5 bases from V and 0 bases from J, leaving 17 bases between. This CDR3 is CASSPWVAASSGNTIYF. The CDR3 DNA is TGTGCCAGCAGTCCCTGGGTGGCAGCTAGCTCTGGAAACACCATATATTTT.

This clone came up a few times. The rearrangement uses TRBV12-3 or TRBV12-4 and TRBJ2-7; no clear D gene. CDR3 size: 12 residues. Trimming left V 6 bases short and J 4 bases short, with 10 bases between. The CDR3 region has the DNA TGTGCCAGCAGCCGTATCGTTTACGAGCAGTACTTC. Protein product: CASSRIVYEQYF.

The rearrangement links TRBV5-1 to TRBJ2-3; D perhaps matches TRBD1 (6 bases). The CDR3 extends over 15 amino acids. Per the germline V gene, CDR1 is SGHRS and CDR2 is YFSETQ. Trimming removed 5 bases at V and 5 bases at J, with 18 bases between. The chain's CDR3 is CASSYAARGVDTQYF. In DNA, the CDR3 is TGCGCCAGCAGTTATGCGGCCAGGGGCGTAGATACGCAGTATTTT.

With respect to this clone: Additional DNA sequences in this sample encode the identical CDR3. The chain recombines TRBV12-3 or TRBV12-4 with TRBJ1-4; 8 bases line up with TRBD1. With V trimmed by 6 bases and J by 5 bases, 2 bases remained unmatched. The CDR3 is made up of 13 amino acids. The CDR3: CASSRQGNEKLFF. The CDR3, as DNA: TGTGCCAGCAGCCGACAGGGGAATGAAAAACTGTTTTTT.

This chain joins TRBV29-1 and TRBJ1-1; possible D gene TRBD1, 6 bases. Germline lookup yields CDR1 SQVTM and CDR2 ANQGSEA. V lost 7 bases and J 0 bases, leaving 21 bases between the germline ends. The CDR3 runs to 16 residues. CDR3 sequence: CSALQGSGLMNTEAFF. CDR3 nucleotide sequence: TGCAGCGCCCTACAGGGTAGCGGGTTAATGAACACTGAAGCTTTCTTT.

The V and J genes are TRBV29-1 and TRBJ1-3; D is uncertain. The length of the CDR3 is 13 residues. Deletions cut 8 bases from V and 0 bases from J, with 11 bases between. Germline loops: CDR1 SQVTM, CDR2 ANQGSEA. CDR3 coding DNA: TGCAGCCCTAGGGAGTACTCTGGAAACACCATATATTTT. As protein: CSPREYSGNTIYF.

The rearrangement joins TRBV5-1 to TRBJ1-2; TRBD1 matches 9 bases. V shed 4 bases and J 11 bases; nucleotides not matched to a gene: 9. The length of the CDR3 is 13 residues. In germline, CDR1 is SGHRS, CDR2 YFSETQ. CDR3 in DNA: TGCGCCAGCAGCCCACAACGACAGGGGGGGTACACCTTC. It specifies CASSPQRQGGYTF. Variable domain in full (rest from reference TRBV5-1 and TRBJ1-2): KAGVTQTPRYLIKTRGQQVTLSCSPISGHRSVSWYQQTPGQGLQFLFEYFSETQRNKGNFPGRFSGRQFSNSRSEMNVSTLELGDSALYLCASSPQRQGGYTFGSGTRLTVV.

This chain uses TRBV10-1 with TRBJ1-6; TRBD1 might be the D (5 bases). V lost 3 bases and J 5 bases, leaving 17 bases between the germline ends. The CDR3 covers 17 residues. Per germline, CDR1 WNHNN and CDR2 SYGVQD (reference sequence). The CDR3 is CASSDQYRDRDNSPLHF. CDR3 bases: TGCGCCAGCAGTGATCAATACAGAGACAGAGATAATTCACCCCTCCACTTT.

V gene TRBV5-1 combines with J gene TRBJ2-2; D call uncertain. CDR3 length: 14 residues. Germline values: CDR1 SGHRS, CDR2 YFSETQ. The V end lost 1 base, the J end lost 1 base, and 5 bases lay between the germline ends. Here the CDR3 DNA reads TGCGCCAGCAGCTTGTCAGGGAACACCGGGGAGCTGTTTTTT. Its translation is CASSLSGNTGELFF.

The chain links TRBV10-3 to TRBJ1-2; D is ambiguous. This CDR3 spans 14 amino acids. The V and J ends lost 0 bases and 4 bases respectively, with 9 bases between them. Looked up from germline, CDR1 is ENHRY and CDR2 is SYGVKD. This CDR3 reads CAISESGGSYGYTF. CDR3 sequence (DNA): TGTGCCATCAGTGAGTCGGGAGGGAGCTATGGCTACACCTTC.

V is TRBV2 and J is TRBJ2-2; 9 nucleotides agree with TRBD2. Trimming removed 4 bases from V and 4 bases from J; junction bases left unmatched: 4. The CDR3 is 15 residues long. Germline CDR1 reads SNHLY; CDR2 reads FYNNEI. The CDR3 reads CASSGLAGLTGELFF. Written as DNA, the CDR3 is TGTGCCAGCAGTGGTCTAGCGGGACTCACCGGGGAGCTGTTTTTT.

CDR3 DNA sequence: TGTGCCAGCAGCTTGAGAAGCGTATCCTACAATGAGCAGTTCTTC. The encoded protein is CASSLRSVSYNEQFF. This chain uses TRBV7-9 with TRBJ2-1; D is unclear. The CDR3 runs to 15 residues. Germline V gene sequence: CDR1 SEHNR, CDR2 FQNEAQ (reference sequence). Trimming shortened V by 3 bases and J by 1 base, and 10 bases separated the two germline ends.

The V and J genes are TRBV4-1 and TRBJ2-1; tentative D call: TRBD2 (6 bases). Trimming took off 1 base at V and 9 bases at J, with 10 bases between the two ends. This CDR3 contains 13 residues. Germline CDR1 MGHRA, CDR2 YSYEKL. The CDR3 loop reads CASSQGRASEQFF. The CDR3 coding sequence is TGCGCCAGCAGCCAAGGGAGGGCATCTGAGCAGTTCTTC.

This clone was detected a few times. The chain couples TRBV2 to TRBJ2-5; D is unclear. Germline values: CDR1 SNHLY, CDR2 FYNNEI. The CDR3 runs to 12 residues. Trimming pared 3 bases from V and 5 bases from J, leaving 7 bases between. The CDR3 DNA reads TGTGCCAGCAGTGAGAGTGAGGAGACCCAGTACTTC. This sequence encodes CASSESEETQYF.

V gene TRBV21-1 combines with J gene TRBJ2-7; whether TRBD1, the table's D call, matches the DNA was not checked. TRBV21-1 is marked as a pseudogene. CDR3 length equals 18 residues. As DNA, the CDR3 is TGTGCCAGCAGCAAAGAGGATCGGGGCAGGGGCCGTTCCTACGAGCAGTACTTC. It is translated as CASSKEDRGRGRSYEQYF.

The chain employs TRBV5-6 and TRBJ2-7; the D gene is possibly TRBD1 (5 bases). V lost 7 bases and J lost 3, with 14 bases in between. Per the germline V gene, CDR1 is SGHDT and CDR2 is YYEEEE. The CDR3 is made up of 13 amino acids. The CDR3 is CASGPRVGYEQYF. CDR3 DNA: TGTGCCAGCGGGCCCAGGGTTGGCTACGAGCAGTACTTC. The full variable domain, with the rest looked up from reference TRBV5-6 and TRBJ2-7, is DAGVTQSPTHLIKTRGQQVTLRCSPKSGHDTVSWYQQALGQGPQFIFQYYEEEERQRGNFPDRFSGHQFPNYSSELNVNALLLGDSALYLCASGPRVGYEQYFGPGTRLTVT.

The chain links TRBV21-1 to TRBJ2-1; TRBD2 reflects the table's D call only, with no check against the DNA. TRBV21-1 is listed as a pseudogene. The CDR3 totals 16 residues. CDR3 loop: CASSKAGRERYNEQFF. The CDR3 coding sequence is TGTGCCAGCAGCAAAGCCGGGAGAGAAAGGTACAATGAGCAGTTCTTC.